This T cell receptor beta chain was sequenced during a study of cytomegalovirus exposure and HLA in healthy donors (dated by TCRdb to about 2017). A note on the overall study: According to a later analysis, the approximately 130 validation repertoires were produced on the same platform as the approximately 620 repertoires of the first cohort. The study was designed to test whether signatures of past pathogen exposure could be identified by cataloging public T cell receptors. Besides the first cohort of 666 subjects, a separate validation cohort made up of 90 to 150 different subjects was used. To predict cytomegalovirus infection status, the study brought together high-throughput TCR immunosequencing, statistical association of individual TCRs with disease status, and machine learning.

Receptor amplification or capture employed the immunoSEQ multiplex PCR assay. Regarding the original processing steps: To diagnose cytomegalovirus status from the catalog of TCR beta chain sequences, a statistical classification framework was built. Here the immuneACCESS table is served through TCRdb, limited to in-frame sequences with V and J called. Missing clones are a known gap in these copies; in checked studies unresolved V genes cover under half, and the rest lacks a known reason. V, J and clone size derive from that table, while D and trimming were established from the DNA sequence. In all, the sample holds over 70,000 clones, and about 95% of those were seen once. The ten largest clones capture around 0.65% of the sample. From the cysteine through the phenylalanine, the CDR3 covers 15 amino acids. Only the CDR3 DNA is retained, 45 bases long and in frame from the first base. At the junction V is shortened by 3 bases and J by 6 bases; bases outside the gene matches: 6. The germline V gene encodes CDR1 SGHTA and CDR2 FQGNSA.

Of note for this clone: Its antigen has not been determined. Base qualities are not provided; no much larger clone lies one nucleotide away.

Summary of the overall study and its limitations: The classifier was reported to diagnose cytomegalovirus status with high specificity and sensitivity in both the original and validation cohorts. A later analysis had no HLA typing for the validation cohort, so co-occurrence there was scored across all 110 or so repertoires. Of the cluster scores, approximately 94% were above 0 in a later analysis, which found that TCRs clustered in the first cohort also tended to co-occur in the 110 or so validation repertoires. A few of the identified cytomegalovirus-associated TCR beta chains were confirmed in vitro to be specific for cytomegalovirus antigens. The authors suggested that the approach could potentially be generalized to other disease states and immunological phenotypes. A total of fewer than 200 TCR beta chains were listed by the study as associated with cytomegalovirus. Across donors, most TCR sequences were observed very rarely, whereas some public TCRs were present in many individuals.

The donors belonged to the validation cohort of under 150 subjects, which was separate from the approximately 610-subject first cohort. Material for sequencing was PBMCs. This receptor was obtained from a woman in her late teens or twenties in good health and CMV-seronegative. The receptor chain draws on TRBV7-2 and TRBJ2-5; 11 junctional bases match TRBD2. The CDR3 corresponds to CASSLNSGGAKTQYF. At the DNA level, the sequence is TGTGCCAGCAGCTTGAATAGCGGGGGGGCGAAGACCCAGTACTTC.